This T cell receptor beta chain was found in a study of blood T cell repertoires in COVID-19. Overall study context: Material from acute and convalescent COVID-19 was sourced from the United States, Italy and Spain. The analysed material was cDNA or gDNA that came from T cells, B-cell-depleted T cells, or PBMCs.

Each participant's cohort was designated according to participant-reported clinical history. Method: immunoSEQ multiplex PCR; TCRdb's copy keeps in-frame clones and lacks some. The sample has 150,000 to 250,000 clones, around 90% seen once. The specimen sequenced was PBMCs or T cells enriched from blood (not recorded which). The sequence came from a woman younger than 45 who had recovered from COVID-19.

The CDR3 sequence: CVGGNGNTIYF. The DNA for the CDR3 is TGCGTAGGGGGCAATGGAAACACCATATATTTT. The V gene is TRBV20-1, the J gene TRBJ1-3; TRBD1 aligns across 7 bases. Germline CDR1 DFQATT, CDR2 SNEGSKA (reference sequence). The CDR3 contains 11 residues.